Below, 14 T cell receptor beta chains from the same sample are listed, as sequenced in a study of cytomegalovirus exposure and HLA in healthy donors. A multiplex PCR was run with 60 Vbeta primers and 13 Jbeta primers. Here immunoSEQ multiplex PCR was the method, and the copy in TCRdb shows in-frame clones only, minus some. This table holds about 190,000 clones, 70% to 75% found once. Input material: PBMCs. These receptor sequences come from a woman aged 25 to 39 in good health and CMV-seropositive.

The CDR3 region is CASSFGGAHEQYF. CDR3 DNA: TGTGCCAGCAGCTTTGGAGGGGCCCACGAGCAGTACTTC. This chain joins TRBV5-8 and TRBJ2-7; D perhaps matches TRBD2 (6 bases). V lost 2 bases and J lost 5, with 11 bases in between. The CDR3 covers 13 residues. Per germline, CDR1 SGHTS and CDR2 YDEGEE. The full variable domain, its missing parts supplied by reference TRBV5-8 and TRBJ2-7, is EAGVTQSPTHLIKTRGQQATLRCSPISGHTSVYWYQQALGLGLQFLLWYDEGEERNRGNFPPRFSGRQFPNYSSELNVNALELEDSALYLCASSFGGAHEQYFGPGTRLTVT.

This clone was observed a single time. This chain joins TRBV10-1 and TRBJ2-2; the D is unclear. The CDR3 has 14 residues. Trimming stripped 7 bases from V and 2 bases from J, with 11 bases between. Germline CDR1 and CDR2: WNHNN and SYGVQD (reference sequence). The CDR3: CASTPGSNTGELFF. Here the CDR3 DNA reads TGCGCCAGCACTCCCGGGTCAAACACCGGGGAGCTGTTTTTT.

The chain's CDR3 is CASSRGQMIPNEKLFF. CDR3 sequence (DNA): TGTGCCAGCTCACGGGGACAGATGATACCTAATGAAAAACTGTTTTTT. The chain combines TRBV18 with TRBJ1-4; 7 nucleotides match TRBD1. The CDR3 covers 16 residues. Germline trimming cut 4 bases from V and 3 bases from J; bases unmatched to any gene: 8. Germline V gene sequence: CDR1 KGHSH, CDR2 LQKENI.

This clone turned up a few times. The chain recombines TRBV2 with TRBJ2-5; 9 bases align to TRBD2. V lost 8 bases, J lost 10 bases, and 8 bases stayed unmatched. Germline V lookup: CDR1 SNHLY, CDR2 FYNNEI. This CDR3 is 12 amino acids long. The CDR3 DNA reads as TGTGCCAGCCGGGGACTAGCTGAGGACCAGTACTTC. This encodes CASRGLAEDQYF.

This clone was counted only a few times. The genes are TRBV27 and TRBJ1-2; the D is unclear. Trimming removed 8 bases at V and 0 bases at J, with 16 bases between. Germline V lookup: CDR1 MNHEY, CDR2 SMNVEV (reference sequence). This CDR3 spans 15 amino acids. The CDR3 protein is CASGPSQSPNYGYTF. The CDR3 coding sequence is TGTGCCAGCGGTCCTTCGCAGTCCCCTAACTATGGCTACACCTTC.

V usage is TRBV6-5 and J usage is TRBJ1-3, with 9 bases lining up with TRBD1. With 10 bases clipped from V and 4 bases from J, the junction kept 8 bases outside the gene matches. This CDR3 is 14 amino acids long. Germline CDR1 is MNHEY and CDR2 is SVGAGI. CDR3 in amino acids: CATLQGAGGNTIYF. The CDR3 DNA reads TGTGCCACTCTACAGGGGGCTGGAGGAAACACCATATATTTT.

V and J are TRBV11-2 and TRBJ2-7; 7 bases map to TRBD2. From germline, CDR1 is SGHAT and CDR2 FQNNGV. The V and J ends lost 5 bases and 4 bases, in that order; junction bases with no gene match: 11. This CDR3 has 15 residues. The CDR3 loop reads CASSGLREGRYEQYF. The CDR3 coding sequence is TGTGCCAGCAGCGGACTGAGGGAGGGCCGGTACGAGCAGTACTTC.

The rearrangement uses TRBV19 and TRBJ2-1; a weak D match, TRBD1 (5 bases). V was pared by 5 bases and J by 6 bases, with 8 bases between. The germline V gene has CDR1 LNHDA and CDR2 SQIVND (reference sequence). The CDR3 loop spans 12 amino acids. The CDR3, as DNA: TGTGCCAGTAGTGCAGGGCGCAATGAGCAGTTCTTC. It codes for CASSAGRNEQFF.

The CDR3 DNA sequence: TGTGCCAGCAGTTTAACTGGGACAGTTAATGAGCAGTACTTC. It is translated as CASSLTGTVNEQYF. The chain combines TRBV28 with TRBJ2-7; 7 bases agree with TRBD1. CDR1 MDHEN and CDR2 SYDVKM come from the germline V gene. This CDR3 has 14 residues. V lost 2 bases, J lost 7 bases, and 8 bases stayed unmatched.

The CDR3 region is CASSPYRNTEAFF. Here the CDR3 DNA reads TGTGCCAGCTCACCTTACAGGAACACTGAAGCTTTCTTT. The chain has TRBV18 and TRBJ1-1; D gene unclear. CDR1 KGHSH and CDR2 LQKENI come from the germline V gene. The CDR3 runs 13 residues. V lost 3 bases, J lost 1 base, and 6 bases lay in between.

The J gene is TRBJ2-2, the V gene TRBV7-2, with D unclear. Trimming cost V 4 bases and J 3 bases, with 9 bases left between them. Germline CDR1 SGHTA, CDR2 FQGNSA. This CDR3 region has 14 residues. The CDR3 spells CASSSKLYTGELFF. In DNA form, the CDR3 reads TGTGCCAGCAGCTCGAAACTCTACACCGGGGAGCTGTTTTTT.

The genes are TRBV6-5 and TRBJ2-7, with D perhaps matching TRBD1 (5 bases). Germline V gives CDR1 MNHEY, CDR2 SVGAGI. CDR3 length: 13 amino acids. Trimming stripped 8 bases from V and 4 bases from J, with 15 bases between. The CDR3 DNA is TGTGCCAGCCCATCCCCGGACACTTACGAGCAGTACTTC. Protein product: CASPSPDTYEQYF.

This clone was seen a handful of times. The J gene is TRBJ2-7, the V gene TRBV29-1, with 10 nucleotides matching TRBD1. The CDR3 covers 15 residues. Losses at the gene ends were 1 base for V and 3 bases for J; bases not matched to a gene: 6. CDR1 is SQVTM, CDR2 ANQGSEA, per germline. CDR3 sequence reads: CSVEAIGTGDYEQYF. The DNA for the CDR3 is TGCAGCGTTGAAGCGATAGGGACAGGGGACTACGAGCAGTACTTC.

J is TRBJ2-3 and V is TRBV27; D possibly corresponds to TRBD1 (6 bases). Germline loops: CDR1 MNHEY, CDR2 SMNVEV (reference sequence). The germline V and J ends were trimmed by 8 bases and 0 bases, with 21 bases remaining between them. The CDR3 covers 17 residues. As DNA, the CDR3 is TGTGCCAGCCGTAGGGGGACGGGGAGCGGAAGCACAGATACGCAGTATTTT. Translated, it gives CASRRGTGSGSTDTQYF.